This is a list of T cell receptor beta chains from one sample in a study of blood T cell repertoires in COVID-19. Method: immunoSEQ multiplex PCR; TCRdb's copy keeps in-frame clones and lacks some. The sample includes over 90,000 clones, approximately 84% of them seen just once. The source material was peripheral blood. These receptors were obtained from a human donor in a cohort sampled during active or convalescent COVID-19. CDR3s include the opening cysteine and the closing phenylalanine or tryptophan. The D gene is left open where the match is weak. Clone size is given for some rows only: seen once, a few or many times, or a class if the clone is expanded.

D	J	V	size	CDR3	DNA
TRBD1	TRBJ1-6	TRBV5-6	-	CASSWGQGYNSPLHF	TGTGCCAGCAGCTGGGGACAGGGTTATAATTCACCCCTCCACTTT
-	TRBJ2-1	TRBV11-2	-	CASSPLRGGFNEQFF	TGTGCCAGCAGCCCGCTTAGAGGCGGTTTCAATGAGCAGTTCTTC
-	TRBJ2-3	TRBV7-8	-	CASSLYRVSDTQYF	TGTGCCAGCAGCTTATACAGGGTTTCAGATACGCAGTATTTT
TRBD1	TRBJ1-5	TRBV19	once	CASSGDRGLQPQHF	TGTGCCAGTAGTGGTGACAGGGGGCTTCAGCCCCAGCATTTT
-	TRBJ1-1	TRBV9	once	CASSVGGKTEAFF	TGTGCCAGCAGCGTAGGAGGGAAGACTGAAGCTTTCTTT
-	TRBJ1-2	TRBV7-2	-	CASSLGSRDYGYTF	TGTGCCAGCAGCTTAGGGTCCCGCGACTATGGCTACACCTTC
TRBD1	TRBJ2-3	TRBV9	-	CASSYGRQGARTDTQYF	TGTGCCAGCAGCTATGGGAGGCAGGGGGCCCGCACAGATACGCAGTATTTT
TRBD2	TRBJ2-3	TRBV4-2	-	CASGRISGGARDTQYF	TGTGCCAGCGGAAGGATTAGCGGGGGGGCCCGGGATACGCAGTATTTT
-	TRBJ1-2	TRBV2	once	CASILRSLNYGYTF	TGTGCCAGCATTCTGAGAAGTCTAAACTATGGCTACACCTTC
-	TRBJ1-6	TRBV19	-	CASSIDEGTMSPLHF	TGTGCCAGTAGTATAGATGAGGGGACAATGTCACCCCTCCACTTT
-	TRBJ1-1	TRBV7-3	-	CASSLVSVTEAFF	TGTGCCAGCAGCTTAGTATCTGTCACTGAAGCTTTCTTT
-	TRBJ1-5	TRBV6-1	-	CASSEARNRRGQPQHF	TGTGCCAGCAGTGAAGCTCGGAATCGTAGAGGTCAGCCCCAGCATTTT
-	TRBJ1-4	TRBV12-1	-	CASRTYDRVNEKLFF	TGTGCCAGCAGAACTTATGACAGGGTTAATGAAAAACTGTTTTTT
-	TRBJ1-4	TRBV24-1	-	CATSDPRQSSLELFF	TGTGCCACCAGTGATCCCCGACAGTCCTCCCTAGAACTGTTTTTT
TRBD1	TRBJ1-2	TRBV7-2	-	CASIRDRAYSSYGYTF	TGTGCCAGCATCCGGGACAGGGCCTATTCCTCCTATGGCTACACCTTC
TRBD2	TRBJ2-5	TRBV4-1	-	CASSQEGTSAQETQYF	TGCGCCAGCAGCCAAGAGGGCACTAGCGCCCAAGAGACCCAGTACTTC
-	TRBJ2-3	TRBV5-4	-	CASSLVSPSGDTQYF	TGTGCCAGCAGCTTGGTTAGCCCGAGCGGGGATACGCAGTATTTT
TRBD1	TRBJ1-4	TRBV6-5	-	CASRGTADNEKLFF	TGTGCCAGCAGGGGGACAGCTGATAATGAAAAACTGTTTTTT
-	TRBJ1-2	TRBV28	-	CASWERKGYGYTF	TGTGCCAGCTGGGAGCGAAAGGGTTATGGCTACACCTTC
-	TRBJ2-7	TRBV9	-	CASSVAPAYEQYF	TGTGCCAGCAGCGTAGCCCCGGCCTACGAGCAGTACTTC
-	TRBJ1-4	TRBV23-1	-	CARREKLFF	TGCGCCAGGCGTGAAAAACTGTTTTTT
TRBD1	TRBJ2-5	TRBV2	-	CASSPTGPGETQYF	TGTGCCAGCAGTCCGACAGGGCCGGGGGAGACCCAGTACTTC
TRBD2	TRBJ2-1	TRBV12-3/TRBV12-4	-	CASSLERGVKFF	TGTGCCAGCAGTTTAGAGCGGGGGGTTAAGTTCTTC
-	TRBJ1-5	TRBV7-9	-	CASSLTGSSQPQHF	TGTGCCAGCAGCCTAACAGGGTCGAGTCAGCCCCAGCATTTT
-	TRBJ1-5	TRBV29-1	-	CSVGGSDQPQHF	TGCAGCGTTGGAGGGAGCGATCAGCCCCAGCATTTT
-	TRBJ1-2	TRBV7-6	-	CASSDQGSVGGYTF	TGTGCCAGCAGCGACCAGGGCTCGGTGGGTGGCTACACCTTC
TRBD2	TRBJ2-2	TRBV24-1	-	CATSDPTSGGESGELFF	TGTGCCACCAGTGATCCCACTAGCGGGGGGGAATCGGGGGAGCTGTTTTTT
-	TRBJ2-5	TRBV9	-	CASSVFPLRQETQYF	TGTGCCAGCAGCGTATTCCCTCTCCGGCAAGAGACCCAGTACTTC
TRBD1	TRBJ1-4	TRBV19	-	CASKPGGIEKLFF	TGTGCCAGTAAGCCAGGGGGCATAGAAAAACTGTTTTTT
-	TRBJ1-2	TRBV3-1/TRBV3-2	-	CASSPGWSNYGYTF	TGTGCCAGCAGCCCAGGGTGGAGTAACTATGGCTACACCTTC
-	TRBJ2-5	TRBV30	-	CAWGQGQETQYF	TGTGCCTGGGGGCAGGGTCAAGAGACCCAGTACTTC
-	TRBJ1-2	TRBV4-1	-	CASSQDSDSGTYGYTF	TGCGCCAGCAGCCAAGATTCGGACAGCGGAACTTATGGCTACACCTTC
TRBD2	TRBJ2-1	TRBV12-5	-	CASGLELAGGAHEQFF	TGTGCTAGTGGTTTGGAACTAGCGGGGGGGGCCCATGAGCAGTTCTTC
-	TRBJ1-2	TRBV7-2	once	CASSLASSGNGYTF	TGTGCCAGCAGCTTAGCATCGTCAGGGAATGGCTACACCTTC
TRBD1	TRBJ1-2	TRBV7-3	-	CASSPDGQAGMYGYTF	TGTGCCAGCAGCCCGGACGGACAGGCTGGGATGTATGGCTACACCTTC